One sample yielded the 24 T cell receptor beta chains listed below, sequenced in a study of blood T cells in healthy people across ages. With a J-beta primer mix and a sample-barcoded 5' primer, a second PCR ran roughly 6 to 12 cycles. TCRdb reanalysed the 5' RACE reads using MiXCR and keeps one entry per CDR3 protein. The data contain some 900,000 distinct CDR3 sequences, around 46% of them seen just once; the ten biggest clones take up around 15%. The sample consisted of blood. These receptors all stem from a man younger than 40 in good health.

This rearrangement joins TRBV2 to TRBJ1-2; no clear D. V lost 3 bases and J 10 bases, leaving 15 bases between the germline ends. Germline CDR1 is SNHLY and CDR2 is FYNNEI. The CDR3 is 13 amino acids. The CDR3 nucleotides read TGTGCCAGCAGTGAGGAGGGTACGGCTGACTACACCTTC. Residues: CASSEEGTADYTF.

The chain joins TRBV12-3 or TRBV12-4 to TRBJ1-5, with 7 bases identical to TRBD1. J was trimmed by 7 bases and V by 8 bases; bases with no gene match: 14. This CDR3 spans 15 amino acids. The CDR3 reads CASGNRGDWNQPQHF. DNA for the CDR3: TGTGCCAGCGGGAACAGGGGAGATTGGAACCAGCCCCAGCATTTT.

This clonotype was seen a few times. The chain joins TRBV28 to TRBJ2-3; 10 nucleotides match TRBD1. This CDR3 contains 13 residues. Germline CDR1 is MDHEN and CDR2 is SYDVKM. The J segment lost 7 bases and the V segment lost 6 bases, leaving 4 bases of the junction unmatched. CDR3: CASRGTGDNTQYF. The CDR3 DNA reads TGTGCCAGCAGGGGGACAGGGGATAATACGCAGTATTTT.

With regard to this clonotype: A much larger clonotype is one base distant, so this may be a read error. The chain has TRBV29-1 and TRBJ2-5; D remains unclear. CDR1 is SQVTM and CDR2 is ANQGSEA in the germline V gene. The CDR3 length is 14 residues. Written as DNA, the CDR3 is TGCGGCGTTGCGATTCCCCTCCGAGTAGAGACCCAGTACTTC. Translation gives CGVAIPLRVETQYF.

This clonotype occurred a few times. The chain employs TRBV20-1 and TRBJ1-1, with no clear D. Trimming shortened V by 4 bases and J by 4 bases, and 13 bases separated the two germline ends. CDR3 size: 13 residues. Germline-derived CDR1 and CDR2 are DFQATT and SNEGSKA (reference sequence). For the CDR3, the DNA is TGCAGTGCTAAGCCTAGTTATTCCACTGAAGCTTTCTTT. Translation: CSAKPSYSTEAFF.

The chain links TRBV2 to TRBJ1-1; the D gene is possibly TRBD1 (5 bases). The CDR3 loop spans 12 amino acids. V lost 6 bases, J lost 11 bases, and 16 bases lay in between. Germline V gene data show CDR1 as SNHLY and CDR2 as FYNNEI. The CDR3 loop reads CASSGAESGAFF. CDR3 DNA sequence: TGTGCCAGCAGCGGGGCCGAATCCGGGGCTTTCTTT.

The chain employs TRBV5-1 and TRBJ1-5; D might be TRBD1 (6 bases). V dropped 4 bases and J dropped 4 bases, with 18 bases sitting between them. The CDR3 length is 16 residues. Germline V gene lookup returns CDR1 SGHRS and CDR2 YFSETQ. CDR3 residues: CASSRGRQAGNQPQHF. CDR3 nucleotide sequence: TGCGCCAGCAGCCGCGGCCGACAGGCGGGGAATCAGCCCCAGCATTTT.

The chain has TRBV28 and TRBJ2-7; D is tentatively TRBD1 or TRBD2 (6 bases each). The CDR3 loop spans 16 amino acids. Germline V gene data show CDR1 as MDHEN and CDR2 as SYDVKM. V shed 2 bases and J shed 6 bases, with 20 bases lying between them. This chain's CDR3 is CASSLEGRGESAEQYF. The CDR3 DNA sequence: TGTGCCAGCAGTTTAGAGGGTAGGGGGGAGTCCGCCGAGCAGTACTTC.

This clonotype was seen more than once but under ten times. The V call is TRBV12-3 or TRBV12-4, the J call TRBJ2-5; 7 bases align to TRBD2. The J call is doubtful: the DNA matches TRBJ2-7 better. There are 15 residues in the CDR3. This chain's CDR3 is CASSTSGGYLNEQYF. As DNA, the CDR3 is TGTGCCAGCAGTACCTCGGGGGGATACCTGAACGAGCAGTACTTC.

This chain joins TRBV11-1 and TRBJ2-1; 12 nucleotides match TRBD1. Germline CDR1 reads SGHAT; CDR2 reads FQDESV (reference sequence). V lost 5 bases, J lost 7 bases, and 6 bases stayed unmatched. CDR3 length: 15 residues. The CDR3 loop reads CASSPGQGARNEQFF. CDR3 DNA sequence: TGTGCCAGCAGCCCGGGACAGGGGGCGCGAAATGAGCAGTTCTTC.

This chain uses TRBV4-2 with TRBJ2-7; 10 positions match TRBD2. The J call is in doubt because the DNA end fits TRBJ2-5 better. The V gene's germline CDR1 is LGHNA and CDR2 YNFKEQ. There are 16 residues in the CDR3. The CDR3 sequence: CASSQILAGAQETQYF. CDR3 DNA sequence: TGTGCCAGCAGCCAAATCCTAGCGGGGGCTCAAGAGACCCAGTACTTC.

J is TRBJ1-1 and V is TRBV27, with 7 bases matching TRBD1. Germline CDR1 and CDR2: MNHEY and SMNVEV (reference sequence). The CDR3 runs to 13 residues. Germline trimming cut 5 bases from V and 7 bases from J; bases unmatched to any gene: 7. CDR3 DNA: TGTGCCAGCAGTCCTATCCAGGGGGTTGAAGCTTTCTTT. Translated: CASSPIQGVEAFF.

This clonotype appeared a few times. The chain combines TRBV29-1 with TRBJ1-5, with a weak D call TRBD1 (5 bases). The CDR3 sequence is 15 residues long. The germline V and J ends were trimmed by 5 bases and 2 bases, with 16 bases remaining between them. Germline loops: CDR1 SQVTM, CDR2 ANQGSEA. CDR3 sequence: CSVTLAGTGNQPQHF. The CDR3 nucleotides are TGCAGCGTTACCTTAGCGGGGACGGGCAATCAGCCCCAGCATTTT.

The chain employs TRBV5-1 and TRBJ2-5; TRBD2 agrees at 10 bases. Trimming removed 4 bases from V and 1 base from J; junction bases left unmatched: 7. Germline assignment: CDR1 SGHRS and CDR2 YFSETQ. The CDR3 contains 16 residues. In DNA, the CDR3 is TGCGCCAGCAGCCTTGCTAGCGGGGGAATCCAAGAGACCCAGTACTTC. Protein: CASSLASGGIQETQYF.

This chain joins TRBV20-1 and TRBJ1-2; D call uncertain. CDR1 and CDR2 from the germline V gene are DFQATT and SNEGSKA (reference sequence). Trimming took off 4 bases at V and 6 bases at J, with 15 bases between the two ends. The length of the CDR3 is 13 residues. DNA for the CDR3: TGCAGTGCTATACAAGCGAAGGGCGATGGCTACACCTTC. As protein: CSAIQAKGDGYTF.

This chain joins TRBV27 and TRBJ2-1, with 7 nucleotides matching TRBD1. Germline trimming cut 9 bases from V and 4 bases from J; bases unmatched to any gene: 6. Germline CDR1 reads MNHEY; CDR2 reads SMNVEV (reference sequence). The CDR3 is 13 amino acids. CDR3 region: CASSGQFYNEQFF. The CDR3 nucleotides read TGTGCCAGTTCGGGACAGTTTTACAATGAGCAGTTCTTC.

This clonotype came up a few times. This chain links TRBV20-1 with TRBJ2-7; TRBD2 agrees at 8 bases. This CDR3 has 14 residues. CDR1 and CDR2 (germline): DFQATT, SNEGSKA (reference sequence). J was trimmed by 5 bases and V by 5 bases; bases with no gene match: 11. DNA for the CDR3: TGCAGTGCTGGGGACGGCGGGGGGTTCCACGAGCAGTACTTC. This encodes CSAGDGGGFHEQYF.

The chain recombines TRBV6-1 with TRBJ2-2; 8 bases are a match to TRBD1. This CDR3 region has 16 residues. In germline, CDR1 is MNHNS, CDR2 SASEGT. V shed 3 bases, J shed 6 bases, and the junction held 9 bases outside the gene matches. CDR3: CASSEGGQVVSGELFF. The CDR3 coding sequence is TGTGCCAGCAGTGAGGGGGGACAGGTGGTGTCCGGGGAGCTGTTTTTT.

Only a few counts were recorded for this clonotype. The V call is TRBV5-1, the J call TRBJ2-7, with 11 bases fitting TRBD1. The CDR3 has 15 residues. CDR1 and CDR2 (germline): SGHRS, YFSETQ. J lost 0 bases, V lost 4 bases, and 3 bases had no gene match. CDR3 bases: TGCGCCAGCAGCGCTGGACAGGGGGCCTCCTACGAGCAGTACTTC. Its translation: CASSAGQGASYEQYF.

The chain recombines TRBV28 with TRBJ2-3; D is perhaps TRBD1 (6 bases). V was pared by 5 bases and J by 0 bases, with 12 bases between. CDR1 MDHEN and CDR2 SYDVKM come from the germline V gene. The CDR3 runs to 15 residues. As DNA, the CDR3 is TGTGCCAGCAGTCCCTTGGACAGTAGCACAGATACGCAGTATTTT. This sequence encodes CASSPLDSSTDTQYF.

The gene calls are TRBV29-1 and TRBJ1-2, with D possibly matching TRBD1 (6 bases). V was clipped by 1 base and J by 0 bases, with 12 bases between them. The CDR3 covers 15 residues. The germline V gene has CDR1 SQVTM and CDR2 ANQGSEA. The DNA for the CDR3 is TGCAGCGTTGAAGGTGACGGGGGCTCTAACTATGGCTACACCTTC. This translates into CSVEGDGGSNYGYTF.

This clonotype occurred many times. The rearrangement links TRBV29-1 to TRBJ1-2; no definite D call. The CDR3 loop spans 11 amino acids. The germline V gene has CDR1 SQVTM and CDR2 ANQGSEA. Trimming stripped 7 bases from V and 4 bases from J, with 10 bases between. The CDR3, as DNA: TGCAGCGCGCGACATAGCTATGGCTACACCTTC. The encoded protein is CSARHSYGYTF.

The rearrangement links TRBV28 to TRBJ1-3; TRBD1 aligns across 9 bases. V lost 6 bases, J lost 4 bases, and 4 bases stayed unmatched. The CDR3 length is 14 residues. Germline V gene lookup returns CDR1 MDHEN and CDR2 SYDVKM. The CDR3 DNA follows: TGTGCCAGCAGGGGACAGGGAACGGGAAACACCATATATTTT. This translates into CASRGQGTGNTIYF.

This clonotype appeared once. The DNA for the CDR3 is TGCGCCAGCAGCCAGGCCCCTGGGCAGCTTAATGAAAAACTGTTTTTT. Encoded protein: CASSQAPGQLNEKLFF. The chain recombines TRBV4-1 with TRBJ1-4; no clear D gene. This CDR3 spans 16 amino acids. V lost 3 bases, J lost 4 bases, and 15 bases lay in between. Germline lookup yields CDR1 MGHRA and CDR2 YSYEKL.